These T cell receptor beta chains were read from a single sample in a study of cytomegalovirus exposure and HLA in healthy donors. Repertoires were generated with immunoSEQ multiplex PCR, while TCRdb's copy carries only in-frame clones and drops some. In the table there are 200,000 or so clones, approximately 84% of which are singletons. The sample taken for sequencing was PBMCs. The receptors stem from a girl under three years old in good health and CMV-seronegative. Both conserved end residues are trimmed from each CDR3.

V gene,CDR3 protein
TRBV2,ASRMGTGAGELF
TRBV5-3,ARSLDSGTEPYLRRGPPDEQY
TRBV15,ATTQGRSYNGQF
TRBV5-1,ASSLGAGIANGYT
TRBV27,ASSQKTGGNSPLH
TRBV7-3,ASSLSVTTDTQY
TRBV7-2,ASCRGELLDTEAF
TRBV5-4,ASSRTSGTAGSYEQY
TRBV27,ASSPMGQGVGEQY
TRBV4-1,ASSTRTGANEQY
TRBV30,AWDRDSTEAF
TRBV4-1,ASSHPRQPQTSNTGELF
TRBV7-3,ASSRQLNTEAF
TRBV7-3,ASSLNGREPDTQY
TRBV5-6,ASSLESGGPSYEQY
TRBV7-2,ASSYVGTSEYNEQF
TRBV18,ASSQGADTEAF
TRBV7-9,ASSTRALANYGYT
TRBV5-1,ASSLLQGNSPLH
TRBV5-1,ASSLAGTGELF
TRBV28,ATTKGLAPYNEQF
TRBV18,ASQNSGANVLT
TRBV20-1,SARVVRLAF
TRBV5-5,ASSTTGEAHNEQF
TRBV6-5,ASSAQGSDTQY
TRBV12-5,ASGRRQGYYNEQF
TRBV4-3,ASSQASVGVNTEAF
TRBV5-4,ASSLFSAYEQY
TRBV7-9,SSSLGDRAQH
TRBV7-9,ASSSAGQGAYEQY
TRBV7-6,ASSLGAGRTGNTIY
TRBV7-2,ASSLGLAATYNEQF
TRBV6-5,ASSGSGYSNQPQH
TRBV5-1,ASSGQVGDSIYEQY
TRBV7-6,ASSLALRTGELF
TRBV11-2,ASSLGGQSYGYT
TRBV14,ASSQGLTGGIQF
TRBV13,ASSLPPPGDTQY
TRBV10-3,AISESRGGAGETQY
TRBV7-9,ASSPSLDSEAF
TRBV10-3,AISGTGRSSYNEQF
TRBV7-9,ASSLVLAGGPYTGELF
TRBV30,AWSLRSYQPQH
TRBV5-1,ASSLTSPETQY
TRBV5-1,ASSLAQGALREKLF
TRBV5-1,ASSSLEAGYNEQF
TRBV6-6,ASSYYPARMNTEAF
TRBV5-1,ASSWTGADTQY